What follows is one TCR beta chain and its context. The antigen is not known. The data originate from a study of cytomegalovirus exposure and HLA in healthy donors. Study observations and caveats: Roughly uniform sequencing depth across donors was assumed, possibly incorrectly. The study designated roughly 150 TCR beta chains cytomegalovirus-associated.

Per germline, CDR1 SGHKS and CDR2 YYEKEE (reference sequence). This CDR3 contains 14 residues. Trimming took 4 bases from V and 0 from J, leaving 10 bases between them. The PCR had 60 Vbeta and 13 Jbeta primers. Profiled with immunoSEQ multiplex PCR; TCRdb holds only in-frame clones, not every one. The sample shows 90,000 or so clones, 55% to 75% of them seen only once. Participants comprised healthy donors of bone marrow. Material: PBMCs. This chain links TRBV5-5 with TRBJ1-1, with D perhaps matching TRBD1 (6 bases). The TCR sequence derives from a man aged 50 to 60 in good health and CMV-seronegative. CDR3 DNA: TGTGCCAGCAGCCACAGGGCCATGAACACTGAAGCTTTCTTT. Protein product: CASSHRAMNTEAFF.